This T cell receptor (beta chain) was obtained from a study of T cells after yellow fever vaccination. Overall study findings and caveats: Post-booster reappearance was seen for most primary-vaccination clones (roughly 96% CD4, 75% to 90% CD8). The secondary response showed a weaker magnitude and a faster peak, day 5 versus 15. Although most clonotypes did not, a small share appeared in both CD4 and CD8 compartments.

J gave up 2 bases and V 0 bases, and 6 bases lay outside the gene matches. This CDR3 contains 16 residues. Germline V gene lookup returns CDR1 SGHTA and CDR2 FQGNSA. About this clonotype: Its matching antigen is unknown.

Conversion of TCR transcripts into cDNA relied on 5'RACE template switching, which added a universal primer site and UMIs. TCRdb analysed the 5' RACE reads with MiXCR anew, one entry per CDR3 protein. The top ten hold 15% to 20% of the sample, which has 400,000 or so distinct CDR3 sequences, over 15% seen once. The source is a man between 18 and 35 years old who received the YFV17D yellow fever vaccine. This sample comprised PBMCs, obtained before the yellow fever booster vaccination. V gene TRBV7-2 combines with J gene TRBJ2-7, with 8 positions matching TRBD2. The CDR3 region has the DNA TGTGCCAGCAGCTTAGCGGTGGCGGGGGGACCCTACGAGCAGTACTTC. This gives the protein CASSLAVAGGPYEQYF.